This entry lists 9 T cell receptor beta chains sequenced from one sample in a study of Ad26.COV2.S vaccination and SARS-CoV-2 variants. Treatment noted: roughly 18 received Ad26.COV2.S at low or high dose, single or two shots; roughly 5 received placebo; per-sample allocation not given. After the first vaccine or placebo injection, samples were drawn on day 63. Clones were sequenced by immunoSEQ multiplex PCR, and TCRdb holds only the in-frame ones, with some missing. Of 300,000 to 400,000 clones listed, roughly 80% were seen once; the top ten hold 2% to 2.5%. The starting material was peripheral blood, obtained in a trial of Ad26.COV2.S vaccine versus placebo. Receptors originate from a person between 18 and 59 years old who received the Ad26.COV2.S COVID-19 vaccine or a placebo.

CDR3 region: CATSAGQGAVNTEAFF. Written as DNA, the CDR3 is TGTGCCACCAGCGCAGGACAGGGGGCGGTGAACACTGAAGCTTTCTTT. V gene TRBV15 combines with J gene TRBJ1-1; 11 nucleotides agree with TRBD1. The CDR3 sequence is 16 residues long. Trimming at V came to 5 bases and at J to 0 bases, leaving 5 bases not matched to a gene. The germline V gene has CDR1 LNHNV and CDR2 YYDKDF (reference sequence).

V and J are TRBV10-3 and TRBJ1-2, with 9 positions matching TRBD1. The CDR3 is made up of 13 amino acids. V lost 6 bases to trimming and J lost 8 bases; unmatched junction nucleotides: 7. The germline CDR1 and CDR2 sequences are ENHRY and SYGVKD. The CDR3 DNA follows: TGTGCCATCAGCCTCGGGACAGGGTACGGCTACACCTTC. Translating gives CAISLGTGYGYTF.

The genes are TRBV11-2 and TRBJ2-5; D is ambiguous. Looked up from germline, CDR1 is SGHAT and CDR2 is FQNNGV. The CDR3 extends over 15 amino acids. The V end was cut by 2 bases, the J end by 5 bases, with 15 bases between. CDR3 DNA sequence: TGTGCCAGCAGCTTATTCTCGACACCGTGGGAGACCCAGTACTTC. Translated, it gives CASSLFSTPWETQYF.

The rearrangement joins TRBV6-1 to TRBJ2-1, with 9 bases that match TRBD1. The V and J ends lost 0 bases and 4 bases, in that order; junction bases with no gene match: 10. The CDR3 is 18 amino acids. Per the germline V gene, CDR1 is MNHNS and CDR2 is SASEGT. CDR3 sequence (DNA): TGTGCCAGCAGTGAAGCGCGTATCGGGGACAGGGCATACAATGAGCAGTTCTTC. Its protein is CASSEARIGDRAYNEQFF.

This chain joins TRBV12-3 or TRBV12-4 and TRBJ2-1, with D possibly matching TRBD2 (6 bases). V was pared by 6 bases and J by 6 bases, with 12 bases between. This CDR3 comprises 13 residues. CDR3: CASSLMEGNEQFF. CDR3 bases: TGTGCCAGCAGCCTGATGGAGGGCAATGAGCAGTTCTTC.

This clone was detected once. A much bigger clone sits one base away, suggesting this may be a read error. This sample also contains other DNA sequences that code for the same CDR3. The rearrangement joins TRBV12-3 or TRBV12-4 to TRBJ2-7, with a weak D call TRBD1 (6 bases). The CDR3 runs to 13 residues. Trimming removed 0 bases at V and 6 bases at J, with 9 bases between. The CDR3 region is CASSLALTGEQYF. CDR3 nucleotide sequence: TGTGCCAGCAGTTTAGCGCTGACAGGCGAGCAGTACTTC.

The chain has TRBV7-3 and TRBJ1-1; D call uncertain. With 2 bases removed from V and 1 base from J, the gap between germline ends came to 5 bases. The V gene's germline CDR1 is SGHTA and CDR2 FQGTGA. The CDR3 contains 13 residues. The CDR3 is CASSLLGNTEAFF. For the CDR3, the DNA is TGTGCCAGCAGCTTACTAGGGAACACTGAAGCTTTCTTT.

V gene TRBV7-8 combines with J gene TRBJ1-3; D call uncertain. Germline CDR1 SGHVS, CDR2 FQNEAQ. Deletions cut 0 bases from V and 0 bases from J, with 15 bases between. This CDR3 has 18 residues. The CDR3 DNA is TGTGCCAGCAGCTTAGCAGCCGCCAACGGTTTCTCTGGAAACACCATATATTTT. This encodes CASSLAAANGFSGNTIYF.

The rearrangement joins TRBV11-3 to TRBJ2-3; TRBD2 aligns across 7 bases. With 3 bases clipped from V and 0 bases from J, the junction kept 3 bases outside the gene matches. This CDR3 contains 15 residues. Germline CDR1 is SGHNT and CDR2 is YENEEA. For the CDR3, the DNA is TGTGCCAGCAGCTTTCGGCGGGGGAGCACAGATACGCAGTATTTT. It specifies CASSFRRGSTDTQYF.